These 9 T cell receptor beta chains were all obtained from the same sample, sequenced in a study of shared clonotypes between healthy human individuals. Sequencing was performed with immunoSEQ multiplex PCR; in TCRdb, only in-frame clones are kept and a portion is missing. The data hold around 690,000 clones, with 90% observed a single time. Specimen: memory CD8+ T cells from PBMCs. Subset indicated: CD45RO+ cells pooled with CCR7-negative TemRA cells. These TCRs come from a man aged 18-30 years in good health. Some clones in this sample may be carry-over from other donors' samples.

V usage is TRBV14 and J usage is TRBJ2-5; D may be TRBD1 or TRBD2 (5 bases each). The CDR3 is 14 residues long. Germline CDR1 is SGHDN and CDR2 is FVKESK. The ends were cut back, 1 base at V and 4 bases at J, with 10 bases in the middle. The CDR3 DNA reads as TGTGCCAGCAGCCAAGGGGGACGGCGAGAGACCCAGTACTTC. It is translated as CASSQGGRRETQYF. The full variable domain, in which reference TRBV14 and TRBJ2-5 provide the parts outside the CDR3, is EAGVTQFPSHSVIEKGQTVTLRCDPISGHDNLYWYRRVMGKEIKFLLHFVKESKQDESGMPNNRFLAERTGGTYSTLKVQPAELEDSGVYFCASSQGGRRETQYFGPGTRLLVL.

The chain combines TRBV7-6 with TRBJ2-3; D might be TRBD2 (6 bases). Germline V gene lookup returns CDR1 SGHVS and CDR2 FNYEAQ. V was cut by 4 bases and J by 2 bases, with 16 bases left in between. The length of the CDR3 is 16 residues. In DNA form, the CDR3 reads TGTGCCAGCAGCTCCAACCCCGGGAGCGACACAGATACGCAGTATTTT. Amino acids: CASSSNPGSDTDTQYF.

J is TRBJ1-2 and V is TRBV27, with D maybe TRBD1 (5 bases). Between the trimmed V and J ends, which lost 5 bases and 3 bases, there was a span of 19 bases. CDR3 length equals 16 residues. Germline loops: CDR1 MNHEY, CDR2 SMNVEV (reference sequence). The CDR3, as DNA: TGTGCCAGCAGTCTCAGCACCGGGACGGCCTACTATGGCTACACCTTC. Its protein is CASSLSTGTAYYGYTF.

The chain is built from TRBV7-9 and TRBJ1-4, with 8 bases matching TRBD1. This CDR3 region has 15 residues. Germline V gene sequence: CDR1 SEHNR, CDR2 FQNEAQ (reference sequence). The V and J ends lost 6 bases and 2 bases, in that order; junction bases with no gene match: 5. The CDR3 nucleotides are TGTGCCAGCAGGGACAGGGCTTCTACTAATGAAAAACTGTTTTTT. Its translation is CASRDRASTNEKLFF.

The chain links TRBV29-1 to TRBJ2-5, with D unresolved. The J call could be wrong; TRBJ2-7 is a better fit for the DNA end. Germline lookup yields CDR1 SQVTM and CDR2 ANQGSEA. This CDR3 is 11 amino acids long. The CDR3 DNA follows: TGCAGCGTTGAAGTCGCCCACGAGCAGTACTTC. Translation: CSVEVAHEQYF.

The V and J genes are TRBV5-1 and TRBJ2-7; either TRBD1 or TRBD2 may supply D (5 bases each). The CDR3 spans 16 residues. Germline lookup yields CDR1 SGHRS and CDR2 YFSETQ. Deletions cut 1 base from V and 0 bases from J, with 14 bases between. This CDR3 reads CASSLWGTDSSYEQYF. The CDR3 nucleotides read TGCGCCAGCAGCTTGTGGGGGACGGATTCCTCCTACGAGCAGTACTTC.

The rearrangement links TRBV5-4 to TRBJ2-7; 9 positions agree with TRBD2. This CDR3 has 15 amino acids. CDR1 is SGHNT and CDR2 is YYREEE in the germline V gene (reference sequence). The V gene end was trimmed by 0 bases and the J gene end by 5 bases; junction bases not matched to a gene: 6. The CDR3 DNA reads as TGTGCCAGCAGCTTGGTTGGCGGGAGGGTCGACGAGCAGTACTTC. Encoded protein: CASSLVGGRVDEQYF.

This clone has only one observation. CDR3 DNA: TGTGCCACCAGCAGGGCCGGGACAGGCAATCAGCCCCAGCATTTT. Translating gives CATSRAGTGNQPQHF. V is TRBV15 and J is TRBJ1-5, with TRBD1 matching over 7 bases. The V and J ends lost 3 bases and 2 bases, in that order; junction bases with no gene match: 4. Germline CDR1 reads LNHNV; CDR2 reads YYDKDF (reference sequence). This CDR3 has 15 residues.

This chain uses TRBV19 with TRBJ1-3, with 9 bases lining up with TRBD1. This CDR3 region has 18 residues. Germline V CDR1 and CDR2: LNHDA, SQIVND (reference sequence). Trimming took 6 bases from V and 4 from J; bases not matched to a gene: 16. In nucleotides, the CDR3 is TGTGCCAGTAGCCCTCAAAGAGGGACAGGGAGAGAAGGAAACACCATATATTTT. Residues: CASSPQRGTGREGNTIYF.